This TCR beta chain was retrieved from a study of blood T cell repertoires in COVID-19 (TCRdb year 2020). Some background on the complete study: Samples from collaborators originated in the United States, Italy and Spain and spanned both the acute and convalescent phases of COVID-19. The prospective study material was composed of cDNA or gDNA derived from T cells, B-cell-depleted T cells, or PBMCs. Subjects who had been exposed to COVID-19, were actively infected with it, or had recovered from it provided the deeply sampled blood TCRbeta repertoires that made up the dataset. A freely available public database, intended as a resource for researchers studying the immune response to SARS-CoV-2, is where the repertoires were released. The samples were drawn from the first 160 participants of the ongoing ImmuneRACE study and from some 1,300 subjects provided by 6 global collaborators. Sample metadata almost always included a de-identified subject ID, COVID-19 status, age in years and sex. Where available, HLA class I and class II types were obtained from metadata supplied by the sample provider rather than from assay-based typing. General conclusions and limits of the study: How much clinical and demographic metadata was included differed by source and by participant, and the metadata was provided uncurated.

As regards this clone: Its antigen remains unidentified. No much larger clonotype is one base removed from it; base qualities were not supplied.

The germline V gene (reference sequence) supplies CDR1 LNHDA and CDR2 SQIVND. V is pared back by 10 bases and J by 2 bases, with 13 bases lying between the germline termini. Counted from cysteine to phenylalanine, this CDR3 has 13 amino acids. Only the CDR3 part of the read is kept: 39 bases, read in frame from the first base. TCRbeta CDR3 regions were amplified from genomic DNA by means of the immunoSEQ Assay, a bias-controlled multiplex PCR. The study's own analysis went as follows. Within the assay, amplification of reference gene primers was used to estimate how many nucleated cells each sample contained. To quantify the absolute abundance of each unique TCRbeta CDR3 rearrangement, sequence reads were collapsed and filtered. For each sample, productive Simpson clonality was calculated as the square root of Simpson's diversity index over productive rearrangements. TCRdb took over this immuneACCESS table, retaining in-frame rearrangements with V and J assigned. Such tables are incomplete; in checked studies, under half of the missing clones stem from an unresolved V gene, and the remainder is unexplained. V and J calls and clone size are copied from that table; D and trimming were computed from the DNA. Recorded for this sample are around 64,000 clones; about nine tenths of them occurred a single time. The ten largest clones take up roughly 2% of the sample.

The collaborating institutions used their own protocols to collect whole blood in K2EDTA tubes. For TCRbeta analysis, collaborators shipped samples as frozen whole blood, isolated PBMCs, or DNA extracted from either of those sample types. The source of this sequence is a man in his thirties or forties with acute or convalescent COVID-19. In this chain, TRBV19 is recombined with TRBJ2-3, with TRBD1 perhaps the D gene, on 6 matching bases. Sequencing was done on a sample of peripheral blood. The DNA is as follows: TGTGCCACGTACAGGGCGGACACAGATACGCAGTATTTT. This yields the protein CATYRADTDTQYF.